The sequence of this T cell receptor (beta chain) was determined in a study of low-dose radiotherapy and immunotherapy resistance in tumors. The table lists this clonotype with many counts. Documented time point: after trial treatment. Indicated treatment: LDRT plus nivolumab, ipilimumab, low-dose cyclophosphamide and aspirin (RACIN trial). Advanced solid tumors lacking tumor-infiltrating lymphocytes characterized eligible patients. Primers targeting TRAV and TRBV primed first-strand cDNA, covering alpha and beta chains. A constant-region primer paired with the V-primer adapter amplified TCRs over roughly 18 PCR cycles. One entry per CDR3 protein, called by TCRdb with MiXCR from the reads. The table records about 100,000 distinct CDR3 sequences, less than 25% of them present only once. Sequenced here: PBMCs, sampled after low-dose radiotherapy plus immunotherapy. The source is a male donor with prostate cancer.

The CDR3 here is CASSYSSGRNTGELFF. CDR3 in DNA: TGTGCCAGCAGTTACTCGTCAGGGCGGAACACCGGGGAGCTGTTTTTT. J is TRBJ2-2 and V is TRBV6-2 or TRBV6-3; possibly TRBD1 for D (5 bases). CDR1 and CDR2 (germline): MNHEY, SVGEGT. Between the trimmed V and J ends, which lost 0 bases and 1 base, there was a span of 9 bases. This CDR3 is built from 16 residues.